The rows below give T cell receptor beta chains drawn from one sample of a study of CXCR3-negative and CXCR3-positive naive CD8 T cells. From its re-call of the 5' RACE reads, TCRdb lists each CDR3 protein once, without DNA. The listing records about 62,000 distinct CDR3 sequences. Sequences were obtained from naive CXCR3- CD8+ T cells from blood. The receptors originated from a human donor in good health. Some clones in this sample may be carry-over from other donors' samples. The CDR3 runs from the conserved cysteine through the conserved F or W. Only part of the rows carry a size: once, few, many, or a class if the clone is expanded.

v_call	j_call	clone_size	cdr3_aa
TRBV20-1	TRBJ2-1	-	CSAYRAGVYNEQFF
TRBV7-3	TRBJ2-1	-	CASSLDYLGPYNEQFF
TRBV29-1	TRBJ2-3	-	CSVEAYGAGDTQYF
TRBV29-1	TRBJ1-2	-	CSVDVKEGDGYTF
TRBV2	TRBJ2-7	-	CASRPQGAPSYEQYF
TRBV7-9	TRBJ2-4	-	CASSLRTGVEGIQYF
TRBV11-3	TRBJ2-7	-	CASSYRGEAYEQYF
TRBV6-5	TRBJ2-1	-	CASSLLAGGYNEQFF
TRBV2	TRBJ2-7	-	CASSEFGLAGAPTYEQYF
TRBV27	TRBJ2-5	-	CASSPNGETQYF
TRBV6-5	TRBJ2-3	-	CASSRERTGWADTQYF
TRBV14	TRBJ1-1	-	CASSPGPEAFF
TRBV10-3	TRBJ2-7	-	CAISEKDRALLTYEQYF
TRBV12-3/TRBV12-4	TRBJ1-1	-	CASSFFSRVERPNTEAFF
TRBV20-1	TRBJ2-1	-	CSARLGDVEHLF
TRBV7-3	TRBJ2-5	-	CASSSRGLALQETQYF
TRBV27	TRBJ2-7	-	CASSLQGAFYEQYF
TRBV25-1	TRBJ2-7	-	CASSTYYRGFYEQYF
TRBV7-9	TRBJ2-5	-	CASGLSSSSYRQDQETQYF
TRBV7-9	TRBJ1-2	-	CASSTGDYGYTF
TRBV5-1	TRBJ2-5	-	CASRGSSTETQYF
TRBV7-9	TRBJ2-7	-	CASSLALLEQYF
TRBV28	TRBJ2-2	-	CASSSRMTRLDGELFF
TRBV9	TRBJ2-2	-	CASSVDPGKSRDTGELFF
TRBV15	TRBJ2-6	-	CATSRDLGVGANVLTF
TRBV6-5	TRBJ2-3	-	CASSYSQGYDTQYF
TRBV7-8	TRBJ1-1	-	CASSLARAGGTEAFF
TRBV7-7	TRBJ2-3	medium-sized	CASSSSLAGVTDTQYF
TRBV14	TRBJ2-1	-	CASSQAASGGDEQFF
TRBV28	TRBJ2-7	-	CASSLTSNEQYF
TRBV4-3	TRBJ2-1	-	CASSQGGRANEQFF
TRBV13	TRBJ2-5	-	CASSSTETQYF